This TCR beta chain came from a study of cytomegalovirus exposure and HLA in healthy donors. Study context: Approximately 190 million T cells yielded approximately 100 million unique TCR beta sequences, as an earlier analysis found. General study points: Later analysis identified a missense DCLRE1C variant that was linked to TCR beta V- and J-gene trimming. Most subjects had HLA-A and HLA-B alleles reportedly predicted accurately by TCR beta sequences.

Researchers ran the PCR with 60 Vbeta and 13 Jbeta primers. The method was immunoSEQ multiplex PCR; TCRdb's version includes in-frame clones alone and lacks a portion of them. The sample holds approximately 150,000 clones, around 84% seen once. CDR3 length: 16 residues. Germline CDR1 reads MRHNA; CDR2 reads SNTAGT. The junction had 7 bases not matched to a gene; V was cut back by 5 bases and J by 5 bases. This clone was seen more than once but under ten times. Its antigen remains unknown. Sample: PBMCs. The chain joins TRBV6-4 to TRBJ2-3, with TRBD2 identical over 13 bases. The TCR originated in a boy aged 2-9 years in good health and CMV-seronegative. The CDR3 nucleotides are TGTGCCAGCAGTCTCACTAGCGGGGGGGCGGAAGATACGCAGTATTTT. Protein sequence: CASSLTSGGAEDTQYF.